This T cell receptor (beta chain) was sequenced in a study of T cell responses to AZD1222 COVID-19 vaccine (dated by TCRdb to about 2021). Regarding the complete study: Because spike-specific TCR depth and breadth did not differ between the two schedules, AZD1222 recipients who got a second dose at roughly 4 weeks were pooled with those who got a second dose at roughly 12 weeks. A total of about 240 trial participants underwent TCR sequencing, of whom 200 to 220 received two doses of AZD1222 and 26 received two doses of the MenACWY control vaccine. Enrollment into the trials was organized by age into subgroups of 18-55, 56-69 and 70-plus years, and those subgroups contained roughly 150, 30 and 60 TCR-sequenced participants, respectively. Study-level results and caveats: The 56-69-year group was small, and its depth increase did not reach significance, likely because of low power. Spike-specific TCR breadth and depth rose significantly after two AZD1222 doses compared with day 0 and with MenACWY recipients. Epitopes outside the regions mutated in the B.1.351 and B.1.1.7 variants were reportedly recognized by nearly half of the unique spike-specific TCRs. Most participants were white British and females outnumbered males, and the authors suggested that clonal diversity may have been underestimated. Because no samples from the day 14 peak response were available, repertoires could be characterized only after the peak T cell response. Only six AZD1222 recipients were SARS-CoV-2 seropositive at baseline, limiting conclusions about previously exposed vaccinees. Vaccine-associated CD4 TCRs spanned the whole spike protein, with dominant responses in regions 160-218 and 743-854.

Trimming leaves V shorter by 6 bases and J shorter by 5 bases, with the junction holding 7 bases beyond the gene matches. The germline V gene sets CDR1 to KGHSH and CDR2 to LQKENI. The CDR3 numbers 15 residues from cysteine through phenylalanine. Only CDR3 DNA remains: 45 bases, in frame from the first base. The CDR3 regions of human TCRbeta chains were subjected to immunosequencing. The paper's processing steps were these. TCRs in the repertoires were compared against a reference library of SARS-CoV-2-specific TCRs that had been generated with the MIRA antigen-specificity platform. Breadth was defined as the fraction of unique TCRs that were SARS-CoV-2-associated, and depth was defined as the fraction of total T cells that were SARS-CoV-2-associated. Using the MIRA data, each spike-specific TCR was mapped to the spike region that the TCR reacts to and placed in a CD4 or CD8 class. Log10-transformed breadth and depth values were compared by one-way ANOVA with Sidak's multiple comparisons tests. Not all clones reach the TCRdb copy of this immuneACCESS table, which keeps in-frame sequences only. Checked studies attribute under half of the gap to unresolved V genes and leave the rest unexplained. From that table come the V and J calls and clone size; the DNA was used to work out D and trimming. This sample is represented by under 60,000 clones; about 86% of them were singletons. Roughly a tenth of the sample lies in the top ten.

As concerns this clone: Its antigen target is currently unknown. Base qualities are missing; no much larger clone stands one base away.

The time point tag for this specimen amounts to: baseline before first vaccination. Vaccinee samples were obtained from the UK trials COV001 and COV002, which included a single-blind randomized controlled phase 2/3 trial of AZD1222 (ChAdOx1 nCoV-19) in healthy adults. For TCRbeta chain sequencing, PBMC samples from trial participants were taken at day 0 and at day 28 after the second dose. This TCR derives from an adult in good health. Material: peripheral blood, obtained on day 0 of AZD1222 vaccination. The sequence joins TRBV18 to TRBJ2-5; TRBD2 lines up with 12 middle nucleotides. At the DNA level, the sequence is TGTGCCAGCTCGCCCCTAGCGGGAGGGTTCGAGACCCAGTACTTC. This sequence encodes CASSPLAGGFETQYF.